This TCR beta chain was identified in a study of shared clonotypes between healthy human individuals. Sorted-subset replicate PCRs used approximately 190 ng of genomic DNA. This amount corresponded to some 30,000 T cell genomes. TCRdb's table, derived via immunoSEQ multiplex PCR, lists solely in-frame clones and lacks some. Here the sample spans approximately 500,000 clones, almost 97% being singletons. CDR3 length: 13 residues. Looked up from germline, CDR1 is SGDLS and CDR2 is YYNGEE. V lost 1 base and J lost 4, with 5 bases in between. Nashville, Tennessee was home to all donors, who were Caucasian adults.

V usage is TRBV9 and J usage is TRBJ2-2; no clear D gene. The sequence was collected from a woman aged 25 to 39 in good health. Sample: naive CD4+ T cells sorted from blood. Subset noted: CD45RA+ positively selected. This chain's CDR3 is CASSVLSTGELFF. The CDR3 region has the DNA TGTGCCAGCAGCGTACTCAGCACCGGGGAGCTGTTTTTT.